The 27 T cell receptor beta chains presented below share a single source sample, sequenced in a study of cytomegalovirus exposure and HLA in healthy donors. Vbeta (60) and Jbeta (13) primers were used in the PCR. Clones were read by immunoSEQ multiplex PCR, and TCRdb kept only the in-frame ones, dropping some. The sample has approximately 150,000 clones; roughly four fifths are singletons. The sequenced material came from PBMCs. These TCRs come from a woman in her thirties or forties in good health and CMV-seronegative.

The chain has TRBV6-1 and TRBJ2-7, with TRBD2 matching 11 bases. The CDR3 has 17 residues. Germline CDR1 and CDR2: MNHNS and SASEGT. Trimming took 1 base from V and 1 from J; bases not matched to a gene: 6. The CDR3 DNA sequence: TGTGCCAGCAGTGAAGGGCTAGCGGGAGGACTATCCTACGAGCAGTACTTC. Protein product: CASSEGLAGGLSYEQYF.

This clone was recorded once. V gene TRBV6-1 combines with J gene TRBJ2-1; 7 nucleotides line up with TRBD2. V lost 5 bases to trimming and J lost 9 bases; unmatched junction nucleotides: 7. Germline CDR1 and CDR2: MNHNS and SASEGT. The CDR3 runs to 13 residues. The CDR3 reads CASSTAGEVEQFF. The CDR3 nucleotides are TGTGCCAGCAGTACCGCGGGAGAGGTTGAGCAGTTCTTC.

The CDR3 nucleotides are TGTGCCAGCAGTGTCTGGCCCTCTGGAAACACCATATATTTT. It translates to CASSVWPSGNTIYF. The V and J genes are TRBV2 and TRBJ1-3; D call uncertain. Trimming removed 4 bases from V and 0 bases from J, with 7 bases in between. The germline gives CDR1 SNHLY, CDR2 FYNNEI. This CDR3 is 14 amino acids long.

V and J are TRBV6-5 and TRBJ1-2; D ambiguous. V was pared by 4 bases and J by 0 bases, with 15 bases between. The CDR3 runs to 16 residues. Germline CDR1 is MNHEY and CDR2 is SVGAGI. The CDR3 region is CASSSTDGEANYGYTF. For the CDR3, the DNA is TGTGCCAGCAGTTCTACGGACGGGGAAGCTAACTATGGCTACACCTTC.

As DNA, the CDR3 is TGTGCCAGCAATATACAGGGGGCTGGAGAGACCCAGTACTTC. Translated: CASNIQGAGETQYF. The chain carries TRBV9 and TRBJ2-5; TRBD1 agrees at 9 bases. Germline CDR1 is SGDLS and CDR2 is YYNGEE. The CDR3 is 14 residues long. The junction had 7 bases not matched to a gene; V was cut back by 6 bases and J by 4 bases.

This rearrangement joins TRBV5-1 to TRBJ2-1, with a tentative D call TRBD1 (5 bases). CDR1 SGHRS and CDR2 YFSETQ come from the germline V gene. Trimming shortened V by 0 bases and J by 5 bases, and 12 bases separated the two germline ends. This CDR3 has 15 residues. CDR3 residues: CASSLAGIQNNEQFF. CDR3 DNA sequence: TGCGCCAGCAGCTTGGCAGGGATCCAAAACAATGAGCAGTTCTTC.

This clone was picked up a small number of times. The chain combines TRBV5-5 with TRBJ2-1, with 7 bases that match TRBD2. Per germline, CDR1 SGHKS and CDR2 YYEKEE (reference sequence). Losses at the gene ends were 7 bases for V and 9 bases for J; bases not matched to a gene: 7. The CDR3 sequence is 12 residues long. CDR3 DNA sequence: TGTGCCAGCGCGCGGGAGAGGGGTGAGCAGTTCTTC. Protein product: CASARERGEQFF.

This sequence joins TRBV10-3 and TRBJ2-5; the match to TRBD1 covers 7 bases. From germline, CDR1 is ENHRY and CDR2 SYGVKD. The CDR3 covers 15 residues. Germline trimming cut 6 bases from V and 2 bases from J; bases unmatched to any gene: 9. In DNA, the CDR3 is TGTGCCATCAGCCAAGCTAGGGACAGTCAAGAGACCCAGTACTTC. Protein product: CAISQARDSQETQYF.

The CDR3 is CASLARVTDTQYF. As DNA, the CDR3 is TGTGCCAGCCTCGCCAGGGTAACAGATACGCAGTATTTT. This chain uses TRBV2 with TRBJ2-3, with a weak D call TRBD1 (5 bases). The CDR3 runs to 13 residues. V lost 8 bases, J lost 3 bases, and 12 bases lay in between. The germline V gene has CDR1 SNHLY and CDR2 FYNNEI.

This chain connects TRBV5-1 to TRBJ1-2, with D possibly being TRBD1 (5 bases). The germline CDR1 and CDR2 sequences are SGHRS and YFSETQ. Trimming cost V 4 bases and J 2 bases, with 9 bases left between them. This CDR3 spans 13 amino acids. This CDR3 is CASSPDSNYGYTF. CDR3 DNA sequence: TGCGCCAGCAGCCCTGACAGCAACTATGGCTACACCTTC.

V usage is TRBV5-1 and J usage is TRBJ1-3; 9 positions agree with TRBD1. The V gene end was trimmed by 0 bases and the J gene end by 2 bases; junction bases not matched to a gene: 3. This CDR3 is 16 amino acids long. Germline V lookup: CDR1 SGHRS, CDR2 YFSETQ. The CDR3 loop is CASSLVGQGPGNTIYF. CDR3 DNA: TGCGCCAGCAGCTTGGTGGGACAGGGACCTGGAAACACCATATATTTT.

The rearrangement uses TRBV5-1 and TRBJ2-1, with D perhaps matching TRBD2 (5 bases). The ends were cut back, 7 bases at V and 6 bases at J, with 11 bases in the middle. This CDR3 spans 12 amino acids. Looked up from germline, CDR1 is SGHRS and CDR2 is YFSETQ. CDR3 amino acids: CASSEDLNEQFF. CDR3 DNA: TGCGCCAGCTCGGAGGACCTCAATGAGCAGTTCTTC.

The V call is TRBV19, the J call TRBJ2-5; D unclear. The CDR3 contains 11 residues. The V end lost 4 bases, the J end lost 2 bases, and 2 bases lay between the germline ends. Germline V gene sequence: CDR1 LNHDA, CDR2 SQIVND (reference sequence). CDR3 nucleotides: TGTGCCAGTAGTACACAAGAGACCCAGTACTTC. Residues: CASSTQETQYF. Based on the CDR3 plus reference TRBV19 and TRBJ2-5, the full variable domain is DGGITQSPKYLFRKEGQNVTLSCEQNLNHDAMYWYRQDPGQGLRLIYYSQIVNDFQKGDIAEGYSVSREKKESFPLTVTSAQKNPTAFYLCASSTQETQYFGPGTRLLVL.

This clone was seen a handful of times. This chain joins TRBV7-9 and TRBJ1-1; 8 bases fit TRBD1. The CDR3 covers 14 residues. Germline values: CDR1 SEHNR, CDR2 FQNEAQ (reference sequence). Trimming took 5 bases from V and 3 from J; bases not matched to a gene: 5. DNA of the CDR3: TGTGCCAGCAGCGCACAGGGGGGGTACACTGAAGCTTTCTTT. It specifies CASSAQGGYTEAFF. The full variable domain, its missing parts supplied by reference TRBV7-9 and TRBJ1-1, is DTGVSQNPRHKITKRGQNVTFRCDPISEHNRLYWYRQTLGQGPEFLTYFQNEAQLEKSRLLSDRFSAERPKGSFSTLEIQRTEQGDSAMYLCASSAQGGYTEAFFGQGTRLTVV.

The sample holds one count of this clone. The V call is TRBV20-1, the J call TRBJ2-1; D may be TRBD1 (6 bases). V was shortened by 7 bases and J by 9 bases, with 13 bases between the two germline ends. Germline CDR1 reads DFQATT; CDR2 reads SNEGSKA (reference sequence). The CDR3 has 11 amino acids. The CDR3 nucleotides are TGCAGTGGGGGGCCCTTGGGTGAGCAGTTCTTC. This encodes CSGGPLGEQFF.

The rearrangement uses TRBV5-1 and TRBJ2-5; 8 nucleotides align to TRBD2. Germline CDR1 SGHRS, CDR2 YFSETQ. Germline trimming cut 5 bases from V and 1 base from J; bases unmatched to any gene: 7. The CDR3 runs to 15 residues. Written as DNA, the CDR3 is TGCGCCAGCAGTGACCTAGCGGGTTCCCAAGAGACCCAGTACTTC. It translates to CASSDLAGSQETQYF. Full variable domain (outside the CDR3, taken from reference TRBV5-1 and TRBJ2-5): KAGVTQTPRYLIKTRGQQVTLSCSPISGHRSVSWYQQTPGQGLQFLFEYFSETQRNKGNFPGRFSGRQFSNSRSEMNVSTLELGDSALYLCASSDLAGSQETQYFGPGTRLLVL.

This clone was detected only once. Here the CDR3 DNA reads TGTGCCATCAAAGACCCGAACGCGGGACTAGATTCGAATGAGCAGTTCTTC. It specifies CAIKDPNAGLDSNEQFF. The chain joins TRBV10-3 to TRBJ2-1, with 8 bases lining up with TRBD2. J lost 7 bases, V lost 7 bases, and 18 bases had no gene match. There are 17 residues in the CDR3. The V gene's germline CDR1 is ENHRY and CDR2 SYGVKD.

The chain has TRBV5-1 and TRBJ2-5, with TRBD1 identical over 11 bases. J was trimmed by 5 bases and V by 8 bases; bases with no gene match: 8. CDR3 length: 14 residues. Germline lookup yields CDR1 SGHRS and CDR2 YFSETQ. CDR3 DNA: TGCGCCAGTGCGGGGGGACAGGGGGTTGAGACCCAGTACTTC. It encodes CASAGGQGVETQYF.

The J gene is TRBJ2-7, the V gene TRBV5-6; no definite D call. Trimming cost V 1 base and J 2 bases, with 10 bases left between them. The germline gives CDR1 SGHDT, CDR2 YYEEEE. The CDR3 contains 14 residues. CDR3 loop: CASSLLLPPYEQYF. For the CDR3, the DNA is TGTGCCAGCAGCTTGTTACTCCCCCCCTACGAGCAGTACTTC. The full variable domain, with the rest looked up from reference TRBV5-6 and TRBJ2-7, is DAGVTQSPTHLIKTRGQQVTLRCSPKSGHDTVSWYQQALGQGPQFIFQYYEEEERQRGNFPDRFSGHQFPNYSSELNVNALLLGDSALYLCASSLLLPPYEQYFGPGTRLTVT.

The chain joins TRBV5-1 to TRBJ1-1, with D possibly being TRBD1 (6 bases). This CDR3 region has 16 residues. Between the trimmed V and J ends, which lost 2 bases and 1 base, there was a span of 15 bases. Looked up from germline, CDR1 is SGHRS and CDR2 is YFSETQ. This CDR3 is CASSFSPGHANTEAFF. CDR3 DNA sequence: TGCGCCAGCAGCTTTTCTCCGGGACACGCGAACACTGAAGCTTTCTTT.

The chain combines TRBV30 with TRBJ2-1; 13 bases are shared with TRBD2. Germline V gene data show CDR1 as GTSNPN and CDR2 as SVGIG (reference sequence). CDR3 size: 14 residues. The ends lost 4 bases at V and 5 bases at J; junction bases unmatched: 2. The CDR3 DNA follows: TGTGCCTGGAAAGGACTAGCGGGAGACAATGAGCAGTTCTTC. Translated: CAWKGLAGDNEQFF.

The chain carries TRBV2 and TRBJ1-6, with D unresolved. V was clipped by 5 bases and J by 9 bases, with 23 bases between them. This CDR3 contains 17 residues. Germline CDR1 SNHLY, CDR2 FYNNEI. The CDR3 protein is CASSKFRDTINASPLHF. DNA for the CDR3: TGTGCCAGCAGTAAATTCAGAGACACCATAAACGCTTCACCCCTCCACTTT.

The rearrangement uses TRBV30 and TRBJ1-2; a weak D match, TRBD1 (5 bases). In germline, CDR1 is GTSNPN, CDR2 SVGIG (reference sequence). The CDR3 covers 11 residues. The V and J ends lost 3 bases and 3 bases respectively, with 5 bases between them. The CDR3 is CAWSRDYGYTF. DNA of the CDR3: TGTGCCTGGAGCAGGGACTATGGCTACACCTTC.

The J gene is TRBJ2-5, the V gene TRBV5-4, with 11 bases identical to TRBD1. The CDR3 covers 15 residues. Trimming cost V 3 bases and J 2 bases; bases outside gene matches: 3. CDR1 is SGHNT and CDR2 is YYREEE in the germline V gene (reference sequence). DNA of the CDR3: TGTGCCAGCAGCTCGGGACAGGGGGTACAAGAGACCCAGTACTTC. Residues: CASSSGQGVQETQYF.

This clone was counted a few times. The V gene is TRBV29-1, the J gene TRBJ1-5, with 9 positions matching TRBD1. Germline assignment: CDR1 SQVTM and CDR2 ANQGSEA. The J segment lost 5 bases and the V segment lost 7 bases, leaving 9 bases of the junction unmatched. This CDR3 region has 14 residues. The CDR3 sequence: CSARGTGWDQPQHF. The CDR3 DNA sequence: TGCAGCGCAAGAGGGACAGGGTGGGATCAGCCCCAGCATTTT. Supplemented by reference TRBV29-1 and TRBJ1-5, the full variable domain reads SAVISQKPSRDICQRGTSLTIQCQVDSQVTMMFWYRQQPGQSLTLIATANQGSEATYESGFVIDKFPISRPNLTFSTLTVSNMSPEDSSIYLCSARGTGWDQPQHFGDGTRLSIL.

J is TRBJ2-2 and V is TRBV27, with D possibly being TRBD1 (6 bases). This CDR3 has 12 amino acids. V was pared by 9 bases and J by 6 bases, with 11 bases between. The germline V gene has CDR1 MNHEY and CDR2 SMNVEV (reference sequence). CDR3 DNA sequence: TGTGCCAGTTATACAGGGTCCGGGGAGCTGTTTTTT. This codes for CASYTGSGELFF.

This CDR3 is CASSFPGLAGPWGGDEQFF. CDR3 nucleotides: TGTGCCAGCAGTTTCCCAGGACTAGCGGGCCCATGGGGGGGCGATGAGCAGTTCTTC. The chain employs TRBV27 and TRBJ2-1; 11 bases match TRBD2. Germline V gives CDR1 MNHEY, CDR2 SMNVEV (reference sequence). Germline trimming cut 3 bases from V and 8 bases from J; bases unmatched to any gene: 18. CDR3 length: 19 residues.